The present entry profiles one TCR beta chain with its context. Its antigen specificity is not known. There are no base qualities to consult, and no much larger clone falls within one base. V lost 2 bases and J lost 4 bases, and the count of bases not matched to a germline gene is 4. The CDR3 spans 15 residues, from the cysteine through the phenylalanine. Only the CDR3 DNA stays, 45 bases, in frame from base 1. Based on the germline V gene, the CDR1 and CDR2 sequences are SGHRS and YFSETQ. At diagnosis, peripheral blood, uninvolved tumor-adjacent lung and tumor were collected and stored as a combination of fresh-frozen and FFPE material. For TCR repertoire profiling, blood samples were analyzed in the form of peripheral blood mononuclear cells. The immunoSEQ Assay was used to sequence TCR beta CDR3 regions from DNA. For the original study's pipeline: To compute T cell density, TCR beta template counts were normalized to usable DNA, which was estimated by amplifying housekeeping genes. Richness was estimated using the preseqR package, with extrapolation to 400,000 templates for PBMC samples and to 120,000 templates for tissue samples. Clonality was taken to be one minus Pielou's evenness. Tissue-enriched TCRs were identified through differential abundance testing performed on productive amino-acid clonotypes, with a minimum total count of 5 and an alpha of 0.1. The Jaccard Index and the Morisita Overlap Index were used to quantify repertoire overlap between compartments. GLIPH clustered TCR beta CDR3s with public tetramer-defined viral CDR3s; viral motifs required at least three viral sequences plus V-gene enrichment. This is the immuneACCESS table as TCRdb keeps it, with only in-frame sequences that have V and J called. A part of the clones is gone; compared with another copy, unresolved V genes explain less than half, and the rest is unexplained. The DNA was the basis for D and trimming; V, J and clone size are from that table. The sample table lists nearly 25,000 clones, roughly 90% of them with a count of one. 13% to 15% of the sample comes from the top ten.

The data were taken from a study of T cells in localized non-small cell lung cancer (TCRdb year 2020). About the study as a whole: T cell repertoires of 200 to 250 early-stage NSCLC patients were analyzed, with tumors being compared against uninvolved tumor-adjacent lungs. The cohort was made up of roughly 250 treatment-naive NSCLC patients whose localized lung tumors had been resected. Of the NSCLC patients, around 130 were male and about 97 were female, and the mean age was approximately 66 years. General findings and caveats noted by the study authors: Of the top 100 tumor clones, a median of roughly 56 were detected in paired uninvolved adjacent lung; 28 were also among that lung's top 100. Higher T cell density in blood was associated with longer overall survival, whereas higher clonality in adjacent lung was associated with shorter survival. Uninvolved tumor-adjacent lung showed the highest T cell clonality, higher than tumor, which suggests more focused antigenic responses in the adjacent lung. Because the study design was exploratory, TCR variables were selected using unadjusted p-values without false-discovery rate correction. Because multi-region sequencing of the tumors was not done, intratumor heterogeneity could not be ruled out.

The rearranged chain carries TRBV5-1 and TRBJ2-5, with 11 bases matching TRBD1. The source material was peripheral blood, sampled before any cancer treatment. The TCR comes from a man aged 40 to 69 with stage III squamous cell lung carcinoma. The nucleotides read TGCGCCAGCAGCTTCGGGGGGACAGGGGGAGAGACCCAGTACTTC. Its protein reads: CASSFGGTGGETQYF.